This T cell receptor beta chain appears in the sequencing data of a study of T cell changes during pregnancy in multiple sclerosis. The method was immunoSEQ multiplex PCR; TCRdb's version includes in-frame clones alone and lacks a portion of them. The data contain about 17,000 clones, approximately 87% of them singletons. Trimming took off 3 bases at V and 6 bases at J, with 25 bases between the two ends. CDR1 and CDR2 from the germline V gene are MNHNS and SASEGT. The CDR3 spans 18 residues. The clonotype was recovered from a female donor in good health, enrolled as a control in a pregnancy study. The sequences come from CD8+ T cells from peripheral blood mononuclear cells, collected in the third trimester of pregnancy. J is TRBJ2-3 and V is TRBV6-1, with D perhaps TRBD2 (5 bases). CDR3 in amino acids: CASSDWVGTDKPGDTQYF. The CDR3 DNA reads TGTGCCAGCAGTGATTGGGTTGGTACCGACAAACCGGGGGATACGCAGTATTTT.